This T cell receptor (beta chain) was sequenced during a study of T cells in Graves' hyperthyroidism and ophthalmopathy (dated by TCRdb to the late 2010s). Background for the entire study: A discovery cohort of fewer than 110 patients, approximately 45 with Graves' ophthalmopathy and 55 to 60 with stable Graves' hyperthyroidism, was used to find distinguishing TCR V-J signatures. Prospective prediction of ophthalmopathy was tested in an independent validation cohort of 18 to 20 hyperthyroidism patients and some 17 patients who later progressed to ophthalmopathy. The roughly 91 discovery patients were randomly divided into training and test sets at a 7:3 ratio. Thyroid tissue and blood T-cell repertoires from several Graves' hyperthyroidism patients were also compared in the study. After blood sampling, hyperthyroidism patients were treated with methimazole at a starting dose of 30 mg daily, and ophthalmopathy patients were treated with high-dose intravenous methylprednisolone. The paper reports TCR Vbeta CDR3 sequencing of more than 120 peripheral blood samples: 40 to 45 ophthalmopathy, roughly 74 hyperthyroidism and about 17 progressor patients. Overall study results and their limits: Sample size was not statistically predetermined, and investigators were not blinded to group allocation. Most expanded thyroid clonotypes (frequency above 0.001) were also detected in blood, a finding suggesting that blood repertoires may reflect thyroid immune responses. Ophthalmopathy was separated from stable hyperthyroidism by a 13 V-J signature model, with over 85% sensitivity and around 81% specificity obtained in cross-validation and 80%/75% obtained in testing. In validation, progression to ophthalmopathy was predicted by the model with roughly 71% sensitivity and just over 72% specificity, a median of roughly 6 months before onset.

Any patient with an uncontrolled infection, another autoimmune disease, pregnancy or lactation was excluded. Clinical symptoms, serum thyroxine and TRAb, thyroid ultrasound, and orbital computed tomography formed the basis for the diagnoses. Total RNA was extracted with Trizol reagent, and quality was checked on an Agilent 2100 Bioanalyzer. This clonotype was seen only a few times. There is no known antigen for this receptor. Within one base of it there is no much larger clone, and no base qualities were kept. TCR beta CDR3 regions were amplified from RNA transcripts. A first-round RT-PCR of the TCR CDR3 used the HTBI primer set with the Qiagen OneStep RT-PCR kit. A second multiplex PCR round built the libraries, followed by size selection and purification. Sequencing of the libraries was done on an Illumina HiSeq2000 using paired-end 100 bp reads. As for the original processing: SOAPnuke was used to process the raw data, throwing out any read that contained adapters or uncalled bases, had a mean Phred below 15, or lacked an exact constant-primer or identifier match. COPE v1.2.5 was used to merge high-quality paired reads, and clonotypes were defined as unique nucleotide sequences. MiTCR v1.1 was used to align the clonotypes against IMGT TRBV, TRBD and TRBJ reference segments. Only V-J combinations with frequency above 0.0001, covering 99.2% of repertoires, were analysed. The TCS score was defined as F50 (clonal expansion) divided by E x V (chaos), with BLOSUM62-based TCRdist calculated between CDR3 peptides within each V-J. Welch's t-statistics and random forest reduced fewer than 550 V-J features to 13, which were used in a naive Bayes classifier (R e1071). Thyroid-blood repertoire similarity was quantified with the Morisita-Horn index. TCRdb redid the processing of the public reads, applying fastp at Q25 and MiXCR, and retained in-frame beta chains. Every entry covers one CDR3 protein and lists the most common genes and DNA from its rows. In this record, the V and J calls reflect TCRdb's handling and not the investigators' own analysis. Recorded for this sample are 550,000 to 700,000 distinct CDR3 sequences; around 46% of them occurred a single time. Around a fifth of the sample goes to the ten largest clones.

This TCR was recovered from an adult woman with Graves' disease, either hyperthyroidism or ophthalmopathy (not recorded which). Material for sequencing was peripheral blood or thyroid tissue (not recorded which).

The CDR3 corresponds to CASSTRQIQETQYF. The bases are TGTGCCAGCAGCACACGACAGATCCAAGAGACCCAGTACTTC. The chain is made from TRBV3-1 and TRBJ2-5; the D gene is perhaps TRBD1, from 5 matching bases. The germline V gene encodes CDR1 LGHDT and CDR2 YNNKEL (reference sequence). V is cut by 5 bases and J by 1 base, and the space between the germline ends is 11 bases. Including cysteine and phenylalanine, the CDR3 has 14 amino acids. The sequence is cut down to CDR3 DNA, 42 bases in frame from base 1.